Below are 22 T cell receptor beta chains sequenced from a single sample in a study of regulatory T cells in long-lasting Graves disease. According to the study, TCR beta libraries were built with iRepertoire HTBI primers and CDR3-region Arm-PCR. Each CDR3 protein gets one entry after TCRdb re-called the multiplex PCR reads with MiXCR. The sample lists about 520,000 distinct CDR3 sequences, about 12% seen once, with around 10% in the top ten. As to time point: newly diagnosed GD, antithyroid drugs for less than 3 months. The TCR library was made from RNA that had been extracted from PBMCs in TRIzol. These sequences were also reported in another study, on T cells in Graves' hyperthyroidism and ophthalmopathy.

Here the sequenced sample was peripheral blood mononuclear cells (PBMCs), taken at new diagnosis, from a patient treated with antithyroid drugs. The receptor source for this set is a woman between 25 and 40 years old with Graves disease.

This clonotype has at least ten counts. V gene TRBV18 combines with J gene TRBJ2-5; TRBD1 matches at 7 bases. This CDR3 has 15 amino acids. Trimming at V came to 3 bases and at J to 5 bases, leaving 9 bases not matched to a gene. The V gene's germline CDR1 is KGHSH and CDR2 LQKENI. The CDR3 spells CASSPSSTGMETQYF. In DNA, the CDR3 is TGTGCCAGCTCACCCTCCTCGACAGGGATGGAGACCCAGTACTTC.

This clonotype was recorded many times. The rearrangement links TRBV11-2 to TRBJ2-7; D might be TRBD1 (6 bases). The CDR3 is 14 amino acids. V lost 4 bases, J lost 0 bases, and 10 bases lay in between. The germline CDR1 and CDR2 sequences are SGHAT and FQNNGV. The DNA of the CDR3 is TGTGCCAGCAGCTACATACAGGGCTCCTACGAGCAGTACTTC. This encodes CASSYIQGSYEQYF.

At least ten counts were recorded for this clonotype. The V gene is TRBV12-3 or TRBV12-4, the J gene TRBJ2-4, with 8 nucleotides matching TRBD1. The CDR3 length is 15 residues. J was trimmed by 3 bases and V by 7 bases; bases with no gene match: 8. The CDR3 loop is CASTLTGDFKNIQYF. CDR3 bases: TGTGCCAGCACCTTGACAGGGGACTTCAAAAACATTCAGTACTTC.

This clonotype was seen ten or more times. The genes are TRBV27 and TRBJ1-1; tentatively, D is TRBD1 (5 bases). V shed 3 bases and J shed 5 bases, with 16 bases lying between them. The CDR3 sequence is 15 residues long. Germline-derived CDR1 and CDR2 are MNHEY and SMNVEV (reference sequence). The CDR3 reads CASSFDWGRTTEAFF. For the CDR3, the DNA is TGTGCCAGCAGTTTTGATTGGGGGAGGACTACTGAAGCTTTCTTT.

This clonotype was detected many times. The rearrangement joins TRBV18 to TRBJ2-7; D unclear. Germline-derived CDR1 and CDR2 are KGHSH and LQKENI. The V end was cut by 2 bases, the J end by 0 bases, with 8 bases between. CDR3 length equals 14 residues. The CDR3 coding sequence is TGTGCCAGCTCACCAGTACAGCTCTCCTACGAGCAGTACTTC. Its protein product is CASSPVQLSYEQYF.

As concerns this clonotype: Lacking the conserved final phenylalanine or tryptophan, this CDR3 likely reflects a read error. No DNA is shown, since the ends of the CDR3 on it are uncertain; the CDR3 is the one TCRdb lists. This chain links TRBV2 with TRBJ2-4; the table's D call of TRBD1 was not tested on the DNA. The germline CDR1 and CDR2 sequences are SNHLY and FYNNEI. The CDR3 is made up of 15 amino acids, end residues included. The CDR3 loop reads CASISGRLGEQYFGP.

This clonotype was detected ten times or more. The chain combines TRBV5-1 with TRBJ1-5; D is uncertain. The ends were cut back, 0 bases at V and 6 bases at J, with 7 bases in the middle. Germline lookup yields CDR1 SGHRS and CDR2 YFSETQ. This CDR3 comprises 13 residues. The CDR3 sequence: CASSLGGIQPQHF. The CDR3 DNA follows: TGCGCCAGCAGCTTGGGTGGGATTCAGCCCCAGCATTTT.

In its sample, this clonotype was seen many times. The CDR3, as DNA: TGTGCCAGCTCACCAAGACCCCCCGGCACAGATACGCAGTATTTT. It encodes CASSPRPPGTDTQYF. The chain has TRBV18 and TRBJ2-3; no reliable D call. CDR1 KGHSH and CDR2 LQKENI come from the germline V gene. CDR3 size: 15 residues. The ends were cut back, 2 bases at V and 1 base at J, with 10 bases in the middle.

This clonotype was detected ten times or more. This rearrangement joins TRBV27 to TRBJ2-5; weak D call: TRBD2 (5 bases). CDR3 length: 15 residues. The germline CDR1 and CDR2 sequences are MNHEY and SMNVEV (reference sequence). The V gene lost 2 bases and the J gene lost 2 bases, with 12 bases spanning the gap. The CDR3 nucleotides read TGTGCCAGCAGTTTAACTCTAGGAGGTCAAGAGACCCAGTACTTC. It encodes CASSLTLGGQETQYF.

Of note for this clonotype: Since a much larger clone is just one base distant, this may be a read error. The conserved closing phenylalanine or tryptophan is absent in this CDR3, likely reflecting a read error. The rearrangement uses TRBV18 and TRBJ2-1; D might be TRBD2 (6 bases). Looked up from germline, CDR1 is KGHSH and CDR2 is LQKENI. The ends were cut back, 1 base at V and 3 bases at J, with 13 bases in the middle. This CDR3 spans 16 amino acids. CDR3 sequence: CASSPLPLAVYNEQFI. CDR3 bases: TGTGCCAGCTCACCACTCCCCTTAGCGGTCTACAATGAGCAGTTCATC.

Note on this clonotype: This may come from a read error, since a much larger clone is one base off. The rearrangement uses TRBV20-1 and TRBJ2-1; perhaps TRBD2 as D (6 bases). V was shortened by 0 bases and J by 10 bases, with 25 bases between the two germline ends. Germline CDR1 and CDR2: DFQATT and SNEGSKA (reference sequence). This CDR3 has 17 amino acids. This chain's CDR3 is CSARDSVRSGLLYEQFF. CDR3 coding DNA: TGCAGTGCTAGAGATTCAGTACGGTCGGGACTTCTCTACGAGCAGTTCTTC.

The chain carries TRBV4-3 and TRBJ2-7; 7 nucleotides line up with TRBD2. The length of the CDR3 is 15 residues. Trimming removed 5 bases from V and 2 bases from J; junction bases left unmatched: 9. Germline CDR1 LGHNA, CDR2 YSLEER. The CDR3 loop reads CASSVTRGETYEQYF. For the CDR3, the DNA is TGCGCCAGCAGCGTGACCCGGGGGGAAACCTACGAGCAGTACTTC.

Many counts were recorded for this clonotype. The chain is built from TRBV6-1 and TRBJ1-4; 7 nucleotides align to TRBD1. The CDR3 runs to 19 residues. V shed 5 bases and J 0 bases; nucleotides not matched to a gene: 15. Germline CDR1 and CDR2: MNHNS and SASEGT. The DNA of the CDR3 is TGTGCCAGCAGTCGAAAGCCCGGGACAGCTACTGCAACTAATGAAAAACTGTTTTTT. Its translation: CASSRKPGTATATNEKLFF.

Regarding this clonotype: Just one base apart from a much larger clone, this may be a read error. The CDR3 bases are TGTGCCAGCAGCCCGGGACCGCGGGCCTACGAGCAGTTCTTC. Protein: CASSPGPRAYEQFF. The chain employs TRBV11-3 and TRBJ2-1; perhaps D is TRBD1 or TRBD2 (5 bases each). This CDR3 spans 14 amino acids. Germline CDR1 is SGHNT and CDR2 is YENEEA. Trimming took 5 bases from V and 10 from J, leaving 18 bases between them.

V and J are TRBV19 and TRBJ2-7; no reliable D call. Germline lookup yields CDR1 LNHDA and CDR2 SQIVND (reference sequence). The CDR3 has 12 amino acids. Trimming cost V 2 bases and J 9 bases, with 11 bases left between them. The CDR3 loop reads CASSITPDTQYF. CDR3 DNA sequence: TGTGCCAGTAGTATAACGCCCGACACGCAGTACTTC.

Concerning this clonotype: At one of its ends the junction is not consistent with the germline gene, which may arise from a read error. The chain has TRBV15 and TRBJ2-7, with D maybe TRBD2 (5 bases). Germline CDR1 reads LNHNV; CDR2 reads YYDKDF (reference sequence). The CDR3 has 15 amino acids. This CDR3 is CATSPLLVRAYGQYF. As DNA, the CDR3 is TGTGCCACCAGCCCCCTACTAGTGCGGGCATACGGGCAGTACTTC.

This clonotype has a count of ten or more. The chain is built from TRBV24-1 and TRBJ2-1; no definite D call. The germline CDR1 and CDR2 sequences are KGHDR and SFDVKD. The CDR3 length is 15 residues. V shed 3 bases and J shed 10 bases, with 18 bases lying between them. CDR3 sequence (DNA): TGTGCCACCAGTGATGAAAGGGCGTGGGTTAGCGAGCAGTTCTTC. Translated, it gives CATSDERAWVSEQFF.

Comments on this clonotype: A read error may be the cause here, since a much bigger clone is one base away. In nucleotides, the CDR3 is TGTGCCAGCAGCCTACCAAACGCGAACACCGGGGAGCTGTTTTTT. This sequence encodes CASSLPNANTGELFF. V is TRBV7-3 and J is TRBJ2-2; unclear D gene. The CDR3 extends over 15 amino acids. The germline gives CDR1 SGHTA, CDR2 FQGTGA. The V gene lost 5 bases and the J gene lost 0 bases, with 10 bases spanning the gap.

Ten or more counts support this clonotype. The V call is TRBV20-1, the J call TRBJ2-3, with D possibly matching TRBD2 (6 bases). There are 14 residues in the CDR3. The V end lost 0 bases, the J end lost 2 bases, and 9 bases lay between the germline ends. Germline V CDR1 and CDR2: DFQATT, SNEGSKA (reference sequence). The CDR3 bases are TGCAGTGCTAGAGAGGGGGACTCCACAGATACGCAGTATTTT. Translating it yields CSAREGDSTDTQYF.

In DNA form, the CDR3 reads TGTGCCAGTAGGTCGCGGCGAACAGATACGCAGTATTTT. Translating gives CASRSRRTDTQYF. V and J are TRBV19 and TRBJ2-3; D call uncertain. This CDR3 has 13 residues. Germline V gene lookup returns CDR1 LNHDA and CDR2 SQIVND (reference sequence). The V end lost 6 bases, the J end lost 3 bases, and 10 bases lay between the germline ends.

In its sample, this clonotype was seen many times. CDR3 region: CSGERITGTSHEQFF. CDR3 bases: TGCAGCGGGGAAAGAATCACCGGGACTAGCCATGAGCAGTTCTTC. The V call is TRBV29-1, the J call TRBJ2-1, with 9 bases aligning to TRBD2. The trim removed 7 bases at V and 8 bases at J, leaving 15 bases unmatched. CDR1 is SQVTM and CDR2 is ANQGSEA in the germline V gene. The CDR3 is 15 residues long.

Details on this clonotype: This may be a read error: a much more frequent sequence differs by one nucleotide. Given the absence of the conserved phenylalanine or tryptophan at the CDR3 end, a read error is likely. The V call is TRBV11-2, the J call TRBJ1-2, with unresolved D. From germline, CDR1 is SGHAT and CDR2 FQNNGV. The CDR3 is 14 amino acids. V was pared by 1 base and J by 5 bases, with 11 bases between. CDR3 protein: CASSLASAVYGYTL. CDR3 coding DNA: TGTGCCAGCAGCTTAGCGTCGGCGGTGTATGGCTACACCCTC.